The T cell receptor beta chain under discussion was sequenced for a study of CD8+CD57+ T cells in acquired aplastic anemia. Study overall: Sorted cells (CD4+ and CD8+) yielded DNA amounts that averaged approximately 3.1 ug. Notes on the study in general: Twenty-nine was the count of CD8+ CDR3 sequences that patients shared with controls.

Patients sequenced had flow cytometry evidence of CD8+CD57+ cell expansion. Patients had not yet gotten any therapy when their blood was taken for sampling. This clonotype was counted at least ten times. The antigen remains unidentified. Genomic DNA acted as the template from which TCR beta VDJ combination and CDR3 sequence profiling were carried out. Each CDR3 protein gets one entry after TCRdb re-called the reads with MiXCR. The data contain some 170,000 distinct CDR3 sequences, roughly 48% of them seen just once; the ten biggest clones take up under 1.2%. The CDR3 covers 15 residues. CDR1 is MGHDK and CDR2 is SYGVNS in the germline V gene. V lost 4 bases to trimming and J lost 0 bases, with 7 bases between them.

The receptor was derived from a human donor with aplastic anemia. The chain links TRBV25-1 to TRBJ2-6, with D unclear. Sequencing used sorted CD4+, CD8+, or CD8+CD57+ T cells (not recorded which) from PBMCs. The CDR3, as DNA: TGTGCCAGCAGTGGGGCTAGCTCTGGGGCCAACGTCCTGACTTTC. It is translated as CASSGASSGANVLTF. Supplemented by reference TRBV25-1 and TRBJ2-6, the full variable domain reads EADIYQTPRYLVIGTGKKITLECSQTMGHDKMYWYQQDPGMELHLIHYSYGVNSTEKGDLSSESTVSRIRTEHFPLTLESARPSHTSQYLCASSGASSGANVLTFGAGSRLTVL.